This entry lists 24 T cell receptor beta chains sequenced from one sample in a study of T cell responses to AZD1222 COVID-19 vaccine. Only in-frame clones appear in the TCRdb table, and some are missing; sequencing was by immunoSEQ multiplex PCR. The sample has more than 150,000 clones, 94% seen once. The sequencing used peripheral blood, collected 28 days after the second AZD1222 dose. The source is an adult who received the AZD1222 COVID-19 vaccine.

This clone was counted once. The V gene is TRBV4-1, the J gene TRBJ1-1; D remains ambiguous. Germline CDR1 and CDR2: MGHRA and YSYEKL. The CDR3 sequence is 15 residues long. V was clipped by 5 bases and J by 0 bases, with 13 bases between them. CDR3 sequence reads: CASSYEVTVNTEAFF. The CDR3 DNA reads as TGCGCCAGCAGCTACGAGGTGACTGTGAACACTGAAGCTTTCTTT.

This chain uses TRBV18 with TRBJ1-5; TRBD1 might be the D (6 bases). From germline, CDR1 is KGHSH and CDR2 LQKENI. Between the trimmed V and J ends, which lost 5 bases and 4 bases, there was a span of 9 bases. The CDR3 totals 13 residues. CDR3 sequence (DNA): TGTGCCAGCTCATCAGGGGAGAATCAGCCCCAGCATTTT. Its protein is CASSSGENQPQHF.

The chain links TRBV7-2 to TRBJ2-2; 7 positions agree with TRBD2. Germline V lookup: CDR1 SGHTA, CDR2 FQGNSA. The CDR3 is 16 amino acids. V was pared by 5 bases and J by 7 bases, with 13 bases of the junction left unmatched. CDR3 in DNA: TGTGCCAGCAGCCCCCTTTTTGCGGGGGAAGGCGGGGAGCTGTTTTTT. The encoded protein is CASSPLFAGEGGELFF.

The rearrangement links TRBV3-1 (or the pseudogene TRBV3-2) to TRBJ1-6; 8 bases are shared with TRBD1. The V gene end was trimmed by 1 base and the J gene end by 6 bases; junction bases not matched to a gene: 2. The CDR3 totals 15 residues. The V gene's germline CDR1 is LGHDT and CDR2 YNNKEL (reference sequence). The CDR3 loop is CASSQGTGFNSPLHF. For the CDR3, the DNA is TGTGCCAGCAGCCAAGGGACAGGGTTTAATTCACCCCTCCACTTT.

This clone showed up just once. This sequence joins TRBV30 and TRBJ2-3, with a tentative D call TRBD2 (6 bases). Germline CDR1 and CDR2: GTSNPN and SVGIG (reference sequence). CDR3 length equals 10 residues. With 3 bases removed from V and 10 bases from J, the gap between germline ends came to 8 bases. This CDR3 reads CAWSGSAQYF. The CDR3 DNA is TGTGCCTGGAGCGGGAGTGCGCAGTATTTT.

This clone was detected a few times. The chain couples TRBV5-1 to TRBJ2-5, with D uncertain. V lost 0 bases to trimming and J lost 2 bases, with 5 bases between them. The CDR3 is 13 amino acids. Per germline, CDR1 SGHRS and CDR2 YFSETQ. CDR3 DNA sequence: TGCGCCAGCAGCTTGGCCCAGCAAGAGACCCAGTACTTC. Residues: CASSLAQQETQYF.

The CDR3 sequence is CASSQDGGPPYNEQFF. The CDR3, as DNA: TGTGCCAGCAGCCAAGATGGGGGACCACCTTACAATGAGCAGTTCTTC. The chain has TRBV3-1 (or the pseudogene TRBV3-2) and TRBJ2-1; D is tentatively TRBD1 or TRBD2 (5 bases each). Trimming left V 0 bases short and J 4 bases short, with 13 bases between. CDR1 and CDR2 from the germline V gene are LGHDT and YNNKEL (reference sequence). The CDR3 is made up of 16 amino acids.

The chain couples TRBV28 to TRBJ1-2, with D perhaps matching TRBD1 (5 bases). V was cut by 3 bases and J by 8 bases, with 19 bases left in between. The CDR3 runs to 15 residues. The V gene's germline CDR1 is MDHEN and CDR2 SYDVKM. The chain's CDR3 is CASSFLRDGLKGYTF. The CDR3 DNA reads TGTGCCAGCAGTTTCCTCCGGGACGGCCTAAAAGGCTACACCTTC.

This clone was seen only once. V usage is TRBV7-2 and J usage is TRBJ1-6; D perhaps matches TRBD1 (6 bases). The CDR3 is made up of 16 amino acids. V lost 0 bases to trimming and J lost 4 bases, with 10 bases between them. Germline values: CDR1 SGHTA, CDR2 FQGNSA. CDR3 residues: CASSLATGRYNSPLHF. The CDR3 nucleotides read TGTGCCAGCAGCTTAGCGACAGGCCGATATAATTCACCCCTCCACTTT. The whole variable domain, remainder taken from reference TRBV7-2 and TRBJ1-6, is GAGVSQSPSNKVTEKGKDVELRCDPISGHTALYWYRQSLGQGLEFLIYFQGNSAPDKSGLPSDRFSAERTGGSVSTLTIQRTQQEDSAVYLCASSLATGRYNSPLHFGNGTRLTVT.

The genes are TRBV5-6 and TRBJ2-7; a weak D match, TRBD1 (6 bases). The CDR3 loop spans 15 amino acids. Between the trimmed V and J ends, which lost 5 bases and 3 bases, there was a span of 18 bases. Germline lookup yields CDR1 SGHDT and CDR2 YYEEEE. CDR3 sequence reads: CASRQTTGHSYEQYF. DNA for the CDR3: TGTGCCAGCAGACAAACAACGGGACACAGCTACGAGCAGTACTTC.

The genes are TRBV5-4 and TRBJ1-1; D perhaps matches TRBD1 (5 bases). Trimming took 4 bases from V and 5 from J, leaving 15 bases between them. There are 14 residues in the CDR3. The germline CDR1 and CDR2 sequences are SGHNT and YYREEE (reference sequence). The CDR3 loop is CASSTGGLGTEAFF. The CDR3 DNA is TGTGCCAGCAGCACAGGAGGGCTAGGGACTGAAGCTTTCTTT. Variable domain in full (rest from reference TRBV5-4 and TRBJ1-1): ETGVTQSPTHLIKTRGQQVTLRCSSQSGHNTVSWYQQALGQGPQFIFQYYREEENGRGNFPPRFSGLQFPNYSSELNVNALELDDSALYLCASSTGGLGTEAFFGQGTRLTVV.

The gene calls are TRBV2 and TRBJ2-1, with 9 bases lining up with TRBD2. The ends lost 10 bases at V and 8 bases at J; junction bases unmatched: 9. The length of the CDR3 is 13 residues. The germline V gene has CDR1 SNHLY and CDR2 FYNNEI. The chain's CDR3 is CATHSGRGYEQFF. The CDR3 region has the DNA TGTGCCACCCATAGCGGGAGAGGCTATGAGCAGTTCTTC.

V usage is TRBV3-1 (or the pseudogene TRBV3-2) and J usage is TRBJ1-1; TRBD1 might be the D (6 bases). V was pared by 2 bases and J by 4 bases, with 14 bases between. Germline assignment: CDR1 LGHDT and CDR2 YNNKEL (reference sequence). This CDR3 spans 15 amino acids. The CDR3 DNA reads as TGTGCCAGCAGCCAATTAGGGGGGCGCCGCACTGAAGCTTTCTTT. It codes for CASSQLGGRRTEAFF.

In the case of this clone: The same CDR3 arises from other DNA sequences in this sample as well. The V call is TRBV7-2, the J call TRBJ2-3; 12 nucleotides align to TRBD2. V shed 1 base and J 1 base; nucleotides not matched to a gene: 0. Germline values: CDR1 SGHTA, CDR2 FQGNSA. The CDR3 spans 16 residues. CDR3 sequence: CASSLGLAGGTDTQYF. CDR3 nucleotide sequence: TGTGCCAGCAGCTTAGGACTAGCGGGGGGCACAGATACGCAGTATTTT.

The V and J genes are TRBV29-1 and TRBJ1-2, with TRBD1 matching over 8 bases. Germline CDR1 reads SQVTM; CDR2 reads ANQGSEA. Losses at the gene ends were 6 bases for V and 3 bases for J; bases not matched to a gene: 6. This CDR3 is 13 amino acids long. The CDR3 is CSVKDREDYGYTF. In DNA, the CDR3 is TGCAGCGTCAAGGACAGGGAAGACTATGGCTACACCTTC. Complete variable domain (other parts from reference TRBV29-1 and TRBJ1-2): SAVISQKPSRDICQRGTSLTIQCQVDSQVTMMFWYRQQPGQSLTLIATANQGSEATYESGFVIDKFPISRPNLTFSTLTVSNMSPEDSSIYLCSVKDREDYGYTFGSGTRLTVV.

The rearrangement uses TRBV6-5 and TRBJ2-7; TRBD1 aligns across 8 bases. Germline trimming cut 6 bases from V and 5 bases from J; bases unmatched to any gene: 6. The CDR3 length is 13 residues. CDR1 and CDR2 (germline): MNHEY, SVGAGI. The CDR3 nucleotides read TGTGCCAGCAGGGGCAGGGGGCCCAACGAGCAGTACTTC. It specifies CASRGRGPNEQYF.

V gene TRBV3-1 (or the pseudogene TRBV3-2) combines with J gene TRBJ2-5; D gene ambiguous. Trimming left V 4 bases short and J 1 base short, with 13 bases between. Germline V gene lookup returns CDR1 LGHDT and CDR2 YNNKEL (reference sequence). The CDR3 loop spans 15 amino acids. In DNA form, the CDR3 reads TGTGCCAGCAGCCTACCTTTGCGGACCCAAGAGACCCAGTACTTC. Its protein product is CASSLPLRTQETQYF.

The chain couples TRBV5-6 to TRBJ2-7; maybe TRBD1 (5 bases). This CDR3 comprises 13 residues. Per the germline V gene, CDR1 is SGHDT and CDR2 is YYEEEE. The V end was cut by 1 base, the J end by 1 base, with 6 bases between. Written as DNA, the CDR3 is TGTGCCAGCAGCTTGAGACAGTCCTACGAGCAGTACTTC. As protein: CASSLRQSYEQYF.

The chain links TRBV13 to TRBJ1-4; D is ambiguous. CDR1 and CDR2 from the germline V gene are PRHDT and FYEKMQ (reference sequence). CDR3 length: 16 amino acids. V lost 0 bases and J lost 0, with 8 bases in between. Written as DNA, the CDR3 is TGTGCCAGCAGCTTAGGAGGGCATGCAACTAATGAAAAACTGTTTTTT. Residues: CASSLGGHATNEKLFF.

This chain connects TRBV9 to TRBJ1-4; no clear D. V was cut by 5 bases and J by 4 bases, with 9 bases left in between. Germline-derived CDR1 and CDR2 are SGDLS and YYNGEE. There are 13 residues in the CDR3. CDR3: CASRDGNNEKLFF. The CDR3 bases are TGTGCCAGCAGGGACGGGAATAATGAAAAACTGTTTTTT.

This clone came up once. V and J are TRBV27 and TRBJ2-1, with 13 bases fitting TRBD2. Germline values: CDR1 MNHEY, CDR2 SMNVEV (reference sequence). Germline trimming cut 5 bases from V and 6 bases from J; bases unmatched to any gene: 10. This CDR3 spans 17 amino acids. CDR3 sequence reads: CASSAGLAGVNSNEQFF. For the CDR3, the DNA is TGTGCCAGCAGTGCAGGACTAGCGGGAGTCAATAGCAATGAGCAGTTCTTC.

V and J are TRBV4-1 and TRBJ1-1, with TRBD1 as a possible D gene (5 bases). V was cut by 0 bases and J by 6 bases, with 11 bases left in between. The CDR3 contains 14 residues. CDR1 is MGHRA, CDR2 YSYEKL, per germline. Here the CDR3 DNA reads TGCGCCAGCAGCCAAGATCCGTGGGGGGCTGAAGCTTTCTTT. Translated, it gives CASSQDPWGAEAFF.

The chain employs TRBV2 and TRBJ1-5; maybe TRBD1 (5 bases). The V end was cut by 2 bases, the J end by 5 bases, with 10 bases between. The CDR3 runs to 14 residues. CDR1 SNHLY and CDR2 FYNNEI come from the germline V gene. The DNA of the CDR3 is TGTGCCAGCAGTGAACTCCTGGGGCATCAGCCCCAGCATTTT. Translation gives CASSELLGHQPQHF.

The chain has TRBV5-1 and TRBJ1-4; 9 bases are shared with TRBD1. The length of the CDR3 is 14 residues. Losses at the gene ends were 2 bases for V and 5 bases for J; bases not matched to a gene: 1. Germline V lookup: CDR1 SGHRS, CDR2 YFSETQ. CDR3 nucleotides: TGCGCCAGCAGCTTCGGGACAGGGAATGAAAAACTGTTTTTT. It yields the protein CASSFGTGNEKLFF.